This T cell receptor (beta chain) stems from a study of blood T cell repertoires in COVID-19. On the study more broadly: COVID-19 samples collected from the United States, Italy and Spain covered acute and convalescent phases. The cDNA or gDNA used as material had been derived from T cells, B-cell-depleted T cells, or PBMCs.

CDR3 length equals 14 residues. Germline V gives CDR1 MDHEN, CDR2 SYDVKM. The V gene lost 4 bases and the J gene lost 4 bases, with 14 bases spanning the gap. How the authors handled the data: It was from reference gene primer amplification that nucleated cell counts were estimated. Method: immunoSEQ multiplex PCR; TCRdb's copy keeps in-frame clones and lacks some. V, J and clone size derive from that table, while D and trimming were established from the DNA sequence. The sample includes 200,000 to 250,000 clones, around 88% seen only once; the top ten take around 1.4%. This chain joins TRBV28 and TRBJ2-7; D possibly corresponds to TRBD2 (6 bases). The clonotype comes from a man aged 80 or over with acute or convalescent COVID-19. Source material: peripheral blood. CDR3 sequence (DNA): TGTGCCAGCAGTTCACCGGGAGTAGTTTACGAGCAGTACTTC. Protein sequence: CASSSPGVVYEQYF.